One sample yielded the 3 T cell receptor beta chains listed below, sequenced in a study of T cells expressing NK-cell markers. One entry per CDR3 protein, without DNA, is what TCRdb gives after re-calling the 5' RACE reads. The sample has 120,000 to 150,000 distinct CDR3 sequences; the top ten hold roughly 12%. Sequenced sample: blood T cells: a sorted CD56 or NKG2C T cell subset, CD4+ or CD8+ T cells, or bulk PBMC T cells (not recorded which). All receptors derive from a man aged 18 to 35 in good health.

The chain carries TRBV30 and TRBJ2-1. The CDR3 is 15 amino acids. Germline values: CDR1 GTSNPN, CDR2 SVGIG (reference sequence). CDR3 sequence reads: CAWTYDSSSYNEQFF.

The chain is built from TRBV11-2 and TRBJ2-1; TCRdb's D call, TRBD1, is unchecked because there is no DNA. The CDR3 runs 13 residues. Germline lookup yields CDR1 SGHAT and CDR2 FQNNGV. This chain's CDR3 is CASSLVGGEEQFF.

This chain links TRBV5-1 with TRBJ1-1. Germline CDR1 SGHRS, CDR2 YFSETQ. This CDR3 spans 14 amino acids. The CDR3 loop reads CASSLSGFNTEAFF.